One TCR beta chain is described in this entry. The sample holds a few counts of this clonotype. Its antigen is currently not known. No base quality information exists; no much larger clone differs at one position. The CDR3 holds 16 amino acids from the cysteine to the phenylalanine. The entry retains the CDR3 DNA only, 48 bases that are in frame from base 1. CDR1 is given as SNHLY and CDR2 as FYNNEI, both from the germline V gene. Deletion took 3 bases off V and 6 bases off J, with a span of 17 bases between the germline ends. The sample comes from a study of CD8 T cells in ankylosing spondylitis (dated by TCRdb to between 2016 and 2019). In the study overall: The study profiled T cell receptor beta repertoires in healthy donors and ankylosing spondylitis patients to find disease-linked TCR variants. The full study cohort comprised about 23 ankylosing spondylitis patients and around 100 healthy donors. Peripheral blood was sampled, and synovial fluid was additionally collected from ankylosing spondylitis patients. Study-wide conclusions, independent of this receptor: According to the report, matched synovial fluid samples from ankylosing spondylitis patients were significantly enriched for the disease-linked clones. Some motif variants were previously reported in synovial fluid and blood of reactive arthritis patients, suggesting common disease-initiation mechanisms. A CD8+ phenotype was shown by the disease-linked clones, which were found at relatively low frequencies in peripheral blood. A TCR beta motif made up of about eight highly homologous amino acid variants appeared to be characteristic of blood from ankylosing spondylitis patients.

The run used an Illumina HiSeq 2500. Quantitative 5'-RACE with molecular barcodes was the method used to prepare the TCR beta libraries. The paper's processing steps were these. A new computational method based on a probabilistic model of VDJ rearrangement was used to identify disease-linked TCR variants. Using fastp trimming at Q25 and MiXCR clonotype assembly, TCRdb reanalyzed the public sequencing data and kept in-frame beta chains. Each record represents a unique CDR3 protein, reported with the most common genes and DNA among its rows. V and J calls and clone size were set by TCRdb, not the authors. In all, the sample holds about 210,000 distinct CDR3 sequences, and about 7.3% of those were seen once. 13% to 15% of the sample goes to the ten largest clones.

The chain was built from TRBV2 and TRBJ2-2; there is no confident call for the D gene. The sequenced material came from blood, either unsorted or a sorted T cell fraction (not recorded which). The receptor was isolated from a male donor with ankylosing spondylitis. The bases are TGTGCCAGCAGTGACGGCGTTTCTTTGGTGTCCGGGGAGCTGTTTTTT. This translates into CASSDGVSLVSGELFF.